This is a list of T cell receptor beta chains from one sample in a study of beta chain features in type 1 diabetes. Produced via immunoSEQ multiplex PCR; TCRdb's table is partial and in-frame only. The data hold about 150,000 clones, with around 10% observed a single time. Specimen: central memory CD4+ T cells from blood. Source of these receptors: a man younger than 35 in good health. The CDR3 runs from the conserved cysteine through the conserved F or W. A D gene is named only where the DNA matches it firmly. Size tells how often a clone was seen (once, few, many) or the class of an expanded clone, and some rows leave it out.

j_gene | d_gene | abundance | v_gene | CDR3aa | CDR3nt
TRBJ2-3 | TRBD2 | NA | TRBV28 | CASSTRLAGTDTQYF | TGTGCCAGCAGTACACGACTAGCGGGTACAGATACGCAGTATTTT
TRBJ1-1 | NA | few | TRBV15 | CATSRAQGRAFF | TGTGCCACCAGCAGAGCACAAGGGAGGGCTTTCTTT
TRBJ2-1 | NA | many | TRBV4-3 | CASSQEWGPNEQFF | TGCGCCAGCAGCCAAGAATGGGGACCAAATGAGCAGTTCTTC
TRBJ1-1 | NA | NA | TRBV30 | CAWGGGLVSTNTEAFF | TGTGCCTGGGGTGGGGGATTGGTGTCAACGAACACTGAAGCTTTCTTT
TRBJ2-3 | NA | few | TRBV9 | CASSVGNTDTQYF | TGTGCCAGCAGCGTAGGGAACACAGATACGCAGTATTTT
TRBJ2-1 | TRBD2 | NA | TRBV10-2 | CASSGLAGGLHNEQFF | TGCGCCAGCAGTGGACTAGCGGGAGGTTTGCACAATGAGCAGTTCTTC
TRBJ2-2 | NA | NA | TRBV13 | CASSPRTYTGELFF | TGTGCCAGCAGCCCCCGGACATACACCGGGGAGCTGTTTTTT
TRBJ2-7 | NA | NA | TRBV19 | CASSMGSPYEQYF | TGTGCCAGTAGTATGGGCAGCCCCTACGAGCAGTACTTC
TRBJ2-3 | TRBD1 | few | TRBV5-4 | CASSRTGTSDTQYF | TGTGCCAGCAGCCGGACAGGGACTTCAGATACGCAGTATTTT
TRBJ1-2 | NA | few | TRBV30 | CASRVYSYGYTF | TGTGCATCCCGTGTTTATTCCTATGGCTACACCTTC
TRBJ2-1 | NA | NA | TRBV6-6 | CASGDLTSSYNEQFF | TGTGCCAGCGGGGACTTGACTAGCTCCTACAATGAGCAGTTCTTC
TRBJ2-7 | NA | few | TRBV9 | CASSVEDWSYEQYF | TGTGCCAGCAGCGTCGAGGACTGGTCCTACGAGCAGTACTTC
TRBJ1-1 | TRBD1 | many | TRBV7-9 | CASSANRGKNTEAFF | TGTGCCAGCAGCGCGAACAGGGGTAAAAACACTGAAGCTTTCTTT
TRBJ1-1 | NA | NA | TRBV4-1 | CASSQVNFLGPNTEAFF | TGCGCCAGCAGCCAAGTTAATTTCCTGGGCCCTAACACTGAAGCTTTCTTT
TRBJ1-5 | NA | NA | TRBV28 | CASLFQAGKSNQPQHF | TGTGCCAGCTTATTCCAGGCGGGAAAAAGCAATCAGCCCCAGCATTTT
TRBJ1-6 | NA | NA | TRBV5-1 | CASSLDRANNSPLHF | TGCGCCAGCAGCTTGGACAGGGCGAATAATTCACCCCTCCACTTT
TRBJ1-2 | NA | few | TRBV28 | CASSFRPGGYTF | TGTGCCAGCAGTTTCAGACCAGGGGGCTACACCTTC